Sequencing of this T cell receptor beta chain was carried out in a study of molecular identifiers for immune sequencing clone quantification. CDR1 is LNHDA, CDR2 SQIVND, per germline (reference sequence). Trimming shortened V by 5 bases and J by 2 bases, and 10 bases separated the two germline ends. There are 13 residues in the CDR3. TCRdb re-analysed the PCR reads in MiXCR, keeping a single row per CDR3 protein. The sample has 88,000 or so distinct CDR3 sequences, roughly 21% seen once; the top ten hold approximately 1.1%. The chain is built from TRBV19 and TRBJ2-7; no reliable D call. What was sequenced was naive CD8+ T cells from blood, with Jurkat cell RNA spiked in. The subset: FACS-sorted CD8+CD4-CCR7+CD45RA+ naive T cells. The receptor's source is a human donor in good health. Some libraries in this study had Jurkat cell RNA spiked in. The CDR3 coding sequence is TGTGCCAGTAGTGTCCAGGAGACCTACGAGCAGTACTTC. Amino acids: CASSVQETYEQYF. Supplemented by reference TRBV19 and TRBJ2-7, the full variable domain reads DGGITQSPKYLFRKEGQNVTLSCEQNLNHDAMYWYRQDPGQGLRLIYYSQIVNDFQKGDIAEGYSVSREKKESFPLTVTSAQKNPTAFYLCASSVQETYEQYFGPGTRLTVT.